These T cell receptor beta chains were read from a single sample in a study of beta chain features in type 1 diabetes. Some clones are missing from TCRdb's copy, which holds only in-frame ones; the method was immunoSEQ multiplex PCR. The sample has 600,000 to 650,000 clones; around a sixth are singletons. Sequencing input: naive CD4+ T cells from blood. These receptors were collected from a man between 18 and 29 years old in good health. Each CDR3 is given with its conserved first and last residue. The D gene is left open where the match is weak. Where a row states a size, it is once, few, many or the class of an expanded clone; other rows omit it.

J | size | length | V | D | CDR3 | DNA
TRBJ1-4 | NA | 13 | TRBV5-4 | NA | CASSTDSKEKLFF | TGTGCCAGCAGCACGGACTCTAAGGAAAAACTGTTTTTT
TRBJ2-1 | few | 16 | TRBV5-1 | TRBD2 | CASRRGGLALPNEQFF | TGCGCCAGCAGAAGAGGCGGACTAGCCCTCCCTAATGAGCAGTTCTTC
TRBJ2-1 | NA | 14 | TRBV28 | TRBD2 | CASSGTSGVDEQFF | TGTGCCAGCAGTGGGACTAGCGGGGTCGATGAGCAGTTCTTC
TRBJ1-2 | few | 16 | TRBV5-1 | NA | CASSLARRLSHYGYTF | TGCGCCAGCAGCTTGGCCCGGCGCCTTAGTCACTATGGCTACACCTTC
TRBJ1-1 | few | 12 | TRBV9 | NA | CASSVYSGAAFF | TGTGCCAGCAGCGTGTACAGCGGCGCGGCTTTCTTT
TRBJ2-1 | many | 17 | TRBV14 | NA | CASSRYLSRRVYNEQFF | TGTGCCAGCAGCCGCTATCTCTCGAGGAGAGTCTACAATGAGCAGTTCTTC
TRBJ2-5 | NA | 13 | TRBV9 | NA | CARLGDKKETQYF | TGTGCCAGACTTGGGGACAAAAAAGAGACCCAGTACTTC
TRBJ2-1 | few | 16 | TRBV10-3 | TRBD1 | CAISEYGTGAHNEQFF | TGTGCCATCAGTGAATACGGGACAGGAGCTCACAATGAGCAGTTCTTC
TRBJ2-7 | few | 13 | TRBV10-3 | NA | CAISATAAYEQYF | TGTGCCATCAGCGCTACCGCCGCCTACGAGCAGTACTTC
TRBJ1-1 | few | 14 | TRBV28 | NA | CASSSLAVKTEAFF | TGTGCCAGCAGCTCACTGGCAGTAAAGACTGAAGCTTTCTTT
TRBJ1-5 | NA | 11 | TRBV20-1 | NA | CSARGGQPQHF | TGCAGTGCTAGAGGAGGTCAGCCCCAGCATTTT
TRBJ1-6 | NA | 15 | TRBV9 | NA | CASSPGSSYNSPLHF | TGTGCCAGCAGCCCTGGGAGCTCCTATAATTCACCCCTCCACTTT
TRBJ2-1 | few | 14 | TRBV27 | TRBD2 | CASIRTSGGNEQFF | TGTGCCAGCATTCGGACTAGCGGGGGGAATGAGCAGTTCTTC
TRBJ1-3 | NA | 17 | TRBV2 | NA | CASSEERAGDSGNTIYF | TGTGCCAGCAGTGAAGAGAGAGCAGGGGACTCTGGAAACACCATATATTTT
TRBJ2-5 | few | 16 | TRBV2 | NA | CASRTHGSEYQETQYF | TGTGCCAGCAGGACCCATGGGAGCGAGTACCAAGAGACCCAGTACTTC
TRBJ1-4 | NA | 14 | TRBV5-4 | NA | CASSLGGKNEKLFF | TGTGCCAGCAGCTTGGGCGGAAAGAATGAAAAACTGTTTTTT
TRBJ1-5 | few | 14 | TRBV19 | NA | CASSILGIAQPQHF | TGTGCCAGTAGTATTTTGGGGATAGCTCAGCCCCAGCATTTT
TRBJ2-5 | NA | 17 | TRBV15 | TRBD2 | CATSRDLVGGGRETQYF | TGTGCCACCAGCAGAGATCTGGTTGGGGGAGGGCGAGAGACCCAGTACTTC
TRBJ2-7 | NA | 16 | TRBV4-3 | NA | CASSQDFQGSTYEQYF | TGCGCCAGCAGCCAAGATTTCCAGGGAAGCACCTACGAGCAGTACTTC
TRBJ2-1 | NA | 15 | TRBV7-2 | TRBD2 | CASTHGGGSYNEQFF | TGTGCCAGCACCCACGGCGGGGGATCCTACAATGAGCAGTTCTTC
TRBJ2-1 | NA | 15 | TRBV14 | TRBD2 | CASSQTSGRYNEQFF | TGTGCCAGCAGCCAAACTAGCGGGAGATACAATGAGCAGTTCTTC
TRBJ2-7 | NA | 15 | TRBV10-3 | TRBD1 | CAITGGTGGSYEQYF | TGTGCCATCACCGGTGGGACAGGGGGCTCCTACGAGCAGTACTTC
TRBJ2-1 | few | 16 | TRBV29-1 | TRBD2 | CSVEVAGGPRANEQFF | TGCAGCGTTGAAGTAGCGGGGGGACCTCGGGCGAATGAGCAGTTCTTC
TRBJ1-4 | once | 14 | TRBV2 | NA | CASTPRAPNEKLFF | TGTGCCAGCACCCCCCGGGCCCCAAATGAAAAACTGTTTTTT
TRBJ1-6 | few | 14 | TRBV30 | NA | CAWSPSSYNSPLHF | TGTGCCTGGAGTCCGAGCTCCTATAATTCACCCCTCCACTTT
TRBJ2-1 | NA | 15 | TRBV9 | TRBD1 | CASSARGQNYNEQFF | TGTGCCAGCAGCGCCCGGGGACAGAACTACAATGAGCAGTTCTTC
TRBJ2-5 | few | 14 | TRBV9 | NA | CASSVAPRGETQYF | TGTGCCAGCAGCGTAGCTCCACGAGGGGAGACCCAGTACTTC
TRBJ2-7 | few | 13 | TRBV7-2 | NA | CASSLRETRVKYF | TGTGCCAGCAGTTTACGGGAAACGCGGGTAAAGTACTTC
TRBJ1-1 | few | 15 | TRBV6-5 | NA | CASSYQRRMNTEAFF | TGTGCCAGCAGTTACCAAAGACGGATGAACACTGAAGCTTTCTTT
TRBJ2-3 | many | 15 | TRBV2 | TRBD2 | CASSAGTSGTDTQYF | TGTGCCAGCAGCGCCGGGACTAGCGGCACAGATACGCAGTATTTT
TRBJ1-1 | few | 11 | TRBV9 | NA | CARDWDTEAFF | TGTGCCAGGGACTGGGACACTGAAGCTTTCTTT
TRBJ1-1 | few | 14 | TRBV18 | NA | CASSPQMTGIEAFF | TGTGCCAGCTCACCACAAATGACGGGGATTGAAGCTTTCTTT
TRBJ1-2 | NA | 15 | TRBV4-3 | NA | CASSQEKAKGYGYTF | TGCGCCAGCAGCCAAGAAAAGGCTAAGGGGTATGGCTACACCTTC
TRBJ2-6 | NA | 16 | TRBV19 | NA | CASSIRLVSGANVLTF | TGTGCCAGTAGTATAAGACTGGTCTCTGGGGCCAACGTCCTGACTTTC
TRBJ2-7 | NA | 12 | TRBV18 | NA | CASSPKQYEQYF | TGTGCCAGCTCACCAAAGCAGTACGAGCAGTACTTC
TRBJ1-5 | NA | 13 | TRBV6-1 | NA | CAGMTGIGQPQHF | TGTGCCGGAATGACAGGTATCGGTCAGCCCCAGCATTTT
TRBJ2-1 | NA | 19 | TRBV5-1 | NA | CASSLGRSEALSSYNEQFF | TGCGCCAGCAGCTTGGGCCGTTCGGAAGCCCTGAGCTCCTACAATGAGCAGTTCTTC
TRBJ2-3 | few | 13 | TRBV4-2 | NA | CASSQGDTDTQYF | TGTGCCAGCAGCCAAGGGGACACAGATACGCAGTATTTT
TRBJ1-3 | few | 14 | TRBV5-1 | NA | CASSLGTSGNTIYF | TGCGCCAGCAGCTTGGGGACCTCTGGAAACACCATATATTTT
TRBJ2-7 | NA | 15 | TRBV28 | TRBD1 | CASSLGQLSSYEQYF | TGTGCCAGCAGTTTGGGACAGTTGAGCTCCTACGAGCAGTACTTC
TRBJ2-3 | NA | 14 | TRBV7-3 | TRBD2 | CASSPGLAADTQYF | TGTGCCAGCAGCCCCGGACTAGCAGCAGATACGCAGTATTTT
TRBJ1-2 | once | 15 | TRBV6-5 | TRBD1 | CASSRPGQSNYGYTF | TGTGCCAGCAGTCGTCCGGGACAGTCTAACTATGGCTACACCTTC
TRBJ1-2 | NA | 16 | TRBV14 | NA | CASSQALRTANYGYTF | TGTGCCAGCAGCCAAGCCCTTCGGACAGCTAACTATGGCTACACCTTC
TRBJ1-2 | NA | 14 | TRBV6-5 | NA | CASRYTGKPYGYTF | TGTGCCAGCAGATATACAGGAAAGCCCTATGGCTACACCTTC
TRBJ2-5 | few | 14 | TRBV5-1 | TRBD2 | CASRAGGYQETQYF | TGCGCCAGCAGAGCGGGAGGATACCAAGAGACCCAGTACTTC
TRBJ2-7 | few | 14 | TRBV19 | TRBD1 | CASTSRTGRDEQYF | TGTGCCAGTACCTCCCGGACAGGGCGGGACGAGCAGTACTTC
TRBJ2-5 | NA | 14 | TRBV7-2 | TRBD2 | CASSLRSGGETQYF | TGTGCCAGCAGCTTACGGAGCGGGGGCGAGACCCAGTACTTC
TRBJ1-5 | NA | 18 | TRBV4-1 | TRBD1 | CASSQPPGWGQRNQPQHF | TGCGCCAGCAGCCAACCCCCCGGGTGGGGACAGCGCAATCAGCCCCAGCATTTT
TRBJ2-5 | few | 14 | TRBV9 | NA | CASSDVRGGETQYF | TGTGCCAGCAGCGACGTCAGGGGCGGGGAGACCCAGTACTTC
TRBJ2-5 | few | 14 | TRBV4-3 | TRBD2 | CASSRGLAQETQYF | TGCGCCAGCAGCCGCGGACTAGCGCAAGAGACCCAGTACTTC
TRBJ2-2 | NA | 15 | TRBV9 | NA | CASRMGRWDTGELFF | TGTGCCAGCAGAATGGGGCGGTGGGACACCGGGGAGCTGTTTTTT
TRBJ2-7 | NA | 12 | TRBV5-1 | NA | CASSLEYYEQYF | TGCGCCAGCAGCTTGGAGTATTACGAGCAGTACTTC